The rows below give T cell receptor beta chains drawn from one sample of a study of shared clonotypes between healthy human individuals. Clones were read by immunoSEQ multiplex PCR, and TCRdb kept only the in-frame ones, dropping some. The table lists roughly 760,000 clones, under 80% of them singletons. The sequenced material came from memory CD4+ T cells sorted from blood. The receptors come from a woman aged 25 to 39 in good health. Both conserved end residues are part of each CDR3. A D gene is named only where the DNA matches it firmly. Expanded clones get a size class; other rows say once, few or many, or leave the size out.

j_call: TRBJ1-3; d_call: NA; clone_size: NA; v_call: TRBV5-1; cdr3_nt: TGCGCCAGCAGCTTGGAGGGCCACTCTGGAAACACCATATATTTT; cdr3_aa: CASSLEGHSGNTIYF
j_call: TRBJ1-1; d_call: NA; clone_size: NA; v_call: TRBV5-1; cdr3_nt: TGCGCCAGCAGCGAGGGCACCGAAAACACTGAAGCTTTCTTT; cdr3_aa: CASSEGTENTEAFF
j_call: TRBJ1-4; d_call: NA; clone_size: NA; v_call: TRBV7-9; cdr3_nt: TGTGCCAGCAGCGAAGGGTTTAGGGATGAAAAACTGTTTTTT; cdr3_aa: CASSEGFRDEKLFF
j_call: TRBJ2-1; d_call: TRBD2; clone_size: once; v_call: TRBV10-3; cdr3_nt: TGTGCCATCAGTGCTCTAGCGGGTGAAAACAATGAGCAGTTCTTC; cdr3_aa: CAISALAGENNEQFF
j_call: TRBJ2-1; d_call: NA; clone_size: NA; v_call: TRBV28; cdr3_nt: TGTGCCAGCACTAAACAGGGAAATGAGCAGTTCTTC; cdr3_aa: CASTKQGNEQFF
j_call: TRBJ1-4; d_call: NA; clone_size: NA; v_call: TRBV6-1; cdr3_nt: TGTGCCAGCAGTAAACAGGGTGCAACTAATGAAAAACTGTTTTTT; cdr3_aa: CASSKQGATNEKLFF
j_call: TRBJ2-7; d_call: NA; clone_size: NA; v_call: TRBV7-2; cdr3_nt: TGTGCCAGCAGCTTATTAGGGATCTCCTACGAGCAGTACTTC; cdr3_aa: CASSLLGISYEQYF
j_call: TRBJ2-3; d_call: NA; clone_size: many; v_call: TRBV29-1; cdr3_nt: TGCAGCGTTCTCCGGCGGGATGGGACAGATACGCAGTATTTT; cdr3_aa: CSVLRRDGTDTQYF
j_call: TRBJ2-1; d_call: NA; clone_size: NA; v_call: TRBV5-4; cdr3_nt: TGTGCCAGCAGCTCGGGCCAAATTAATGAGCAGTTCTTC; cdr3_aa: CASSSGQINEQFF
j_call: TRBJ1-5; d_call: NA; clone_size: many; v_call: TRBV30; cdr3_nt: TGTGCCTGGAGTAAGCAGGGCGGTTTTGGGGGCAATCAGCCCCAGCATTTT; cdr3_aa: CAWSKQGGFGGNQPQHF
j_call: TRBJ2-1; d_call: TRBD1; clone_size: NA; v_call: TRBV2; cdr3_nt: TGTGCCAGCAGTCCCAGACAGGGGGCTGAGCAGTTCTTC; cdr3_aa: CASSPRQGAEQFF
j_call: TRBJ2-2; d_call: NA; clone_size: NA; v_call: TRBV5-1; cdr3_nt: TGCGCCAGCAGCTTGGTTCCGGGTTCGACCACCGGGGAGCTGTTTTTT; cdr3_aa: CASSLVPGSTTGELFF
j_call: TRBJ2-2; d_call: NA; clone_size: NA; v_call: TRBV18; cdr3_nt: TGTGCCAGCTCACCAACCCTTAACACCGGGGAGCTGTTTTTT; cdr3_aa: CASSPTLNTGELFF
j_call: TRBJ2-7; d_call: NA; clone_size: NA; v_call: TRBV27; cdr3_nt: TGTGCCAGTAAGGGACAACTCTCCTACGAGCAGTACTTC; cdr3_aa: CASKGQLSYEQYF
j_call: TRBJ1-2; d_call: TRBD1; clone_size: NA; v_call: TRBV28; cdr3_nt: TGTGCCAGCAGTTTATCCGCCAGGGGGCGTGGCTACACCTTC; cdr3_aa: CASSLSARGRGYTF
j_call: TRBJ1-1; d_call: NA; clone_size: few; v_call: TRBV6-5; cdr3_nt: TGTGCCAGCAGTTACAACAGATTGAACACTGAAGCTTTCTTT; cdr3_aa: CASSYNRLNTEAFF
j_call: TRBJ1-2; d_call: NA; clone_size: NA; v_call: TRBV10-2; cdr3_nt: TGCGCCAGCAGCGCCTGGGGTCAGGGGCGGGGATTCAATGGCTACACCTTC; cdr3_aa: CASSAWGQGRGFNGYTF
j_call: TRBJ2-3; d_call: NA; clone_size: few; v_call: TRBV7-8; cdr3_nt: TGTGCCAGCAGACCGGGACGTAGCACAGATACGCAGTATTTT; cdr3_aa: CASRPGRSTDTQYF
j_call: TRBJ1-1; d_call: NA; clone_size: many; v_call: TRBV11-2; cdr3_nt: TGTGCCAGCAGCTCAACCAAGGGGGGGAGAACTGAAGCTTTCTTT; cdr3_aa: CASSSTKGGRTEAFF
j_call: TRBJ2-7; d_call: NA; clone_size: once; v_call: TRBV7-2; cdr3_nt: TGTGCCAGCAGCTTCGGGACGGGGAAGAGGGAGCAGTACTTC; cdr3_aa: CASSFGTGKREQYF
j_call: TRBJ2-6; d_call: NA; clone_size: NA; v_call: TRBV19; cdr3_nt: TGTGCCAGTACGCGCCAAAGGACCTCTGGGGCCAACGTCCTGACTTTC; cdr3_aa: CASTRQRTSGANVLTF
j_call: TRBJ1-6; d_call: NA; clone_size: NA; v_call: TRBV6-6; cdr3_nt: TGTGCCAGCAGAACACAGGAGAATTCACCCCTCCACTTT; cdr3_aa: CASRTQENSPLHF
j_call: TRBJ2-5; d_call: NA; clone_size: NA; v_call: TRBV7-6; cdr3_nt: TGTGCCAGCAGCTTAATAATGGGAGAGACCCAGTACTTC; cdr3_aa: CASSLIMGETQYF
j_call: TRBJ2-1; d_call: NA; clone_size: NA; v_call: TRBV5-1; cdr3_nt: TGCGCCAGCAACGATCAGGGGCTCCGTCTCAGCAATGAGCAGTTCTTC; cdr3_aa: CASNDQGLRLSNEQFF
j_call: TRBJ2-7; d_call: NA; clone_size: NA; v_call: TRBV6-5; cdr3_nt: TGTGCCAGCAGCCCTAGACAGATCTACGAGCAGTACTTC; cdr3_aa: CASSPRQIYEQYF
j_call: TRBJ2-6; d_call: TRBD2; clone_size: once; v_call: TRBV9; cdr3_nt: TGTGCCAGCAGCCAGGGGTTAGCGGGAGAAGCCTCTGGGGCCAACGTCCTGACTTTC; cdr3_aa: CASSQGLAGEASGANVLTF
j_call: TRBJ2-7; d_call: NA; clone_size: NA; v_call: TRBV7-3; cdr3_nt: TGTGCCAGCAGCTTATCGGCGGGATCCTACGAGCAGTACTTC; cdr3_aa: CASSLSAGSYEQYF
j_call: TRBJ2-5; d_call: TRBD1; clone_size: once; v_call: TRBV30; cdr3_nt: TGTGCCTGGGGTAGTGGGGGACAGGGGATGCCCCAGTACTTC; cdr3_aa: CAWGSGGQGMPQYF
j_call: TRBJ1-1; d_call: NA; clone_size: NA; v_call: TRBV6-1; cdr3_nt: TGTGCCAGCAGTGATGCAGGCCGCGCCAGCACTGAAGCTTTCTTT; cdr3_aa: CASSDAGRASTEAFF
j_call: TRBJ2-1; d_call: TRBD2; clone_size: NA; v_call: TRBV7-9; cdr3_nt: TGTGCCAGCAGCTTACAGGCGCGGACTAGCGGCAATGAGCAGTTCTTC; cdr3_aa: CASSLQARTSGNEQFF
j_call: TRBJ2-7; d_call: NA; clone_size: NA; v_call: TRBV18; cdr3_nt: TGTGCCAGCTCACCACGAGAGAACGGCGAGCAGTACTTC; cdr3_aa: CASSPRENGEQYF
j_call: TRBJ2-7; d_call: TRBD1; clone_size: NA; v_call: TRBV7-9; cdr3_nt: TGTGCCAGCAGCCTCACGCGGCAGGGGGAGTACGAGCAGTACTTC; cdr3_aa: CASSLTRQGEYEQYF
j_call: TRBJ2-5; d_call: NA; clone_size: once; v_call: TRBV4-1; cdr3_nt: TGCGCCAGCGCGACTCAGCCAACGGAGACCCAGTACTTC; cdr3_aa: CASATQPTETQYF
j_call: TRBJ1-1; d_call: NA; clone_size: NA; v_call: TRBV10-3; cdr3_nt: TGTGCCATCAGTGCGGGGGACACTGAAGCTTTCTTT; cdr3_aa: CAISAGDTEAFF
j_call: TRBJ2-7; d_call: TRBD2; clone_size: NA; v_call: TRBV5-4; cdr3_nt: TGTGCCAGCAGCCCAGGACTAGGTCCTCTCTACGAGCAGTACTTC; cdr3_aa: CASSPGLGPLYEQYF
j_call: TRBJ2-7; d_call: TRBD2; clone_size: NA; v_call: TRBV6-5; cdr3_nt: TGTGCCAGCAGGTTTGAGCGGGGGTCCTACGAGCAGTACTTC; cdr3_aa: CASRFERGSYEQYF
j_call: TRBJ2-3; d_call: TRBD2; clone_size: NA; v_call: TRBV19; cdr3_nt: TGTGCCAGTAGTATAGGGACTAGCGGGCCGAGCACAGATACGCAGTATTTT; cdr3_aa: CASSIGTSGPSTDTQYF
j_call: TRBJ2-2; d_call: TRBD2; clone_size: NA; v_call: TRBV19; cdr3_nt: TGTGCCAGTAGTATCTTCCAGCGGGAGACCGGGGAGCTGTTTTTT; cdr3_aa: CASSIFQRETGELFF
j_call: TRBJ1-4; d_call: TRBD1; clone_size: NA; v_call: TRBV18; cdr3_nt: TGTGCCAGCTCACCTCAGGGGGCAGTTAATGAAAAACTGTTTTTT; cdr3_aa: CASSPQGAVNEKLFF
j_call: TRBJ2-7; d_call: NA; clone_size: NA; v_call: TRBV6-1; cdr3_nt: TGTGCCAGCAGTAGGACGCGCTACGAGCAGTACTTC; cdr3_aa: CASSRTRYEQYF
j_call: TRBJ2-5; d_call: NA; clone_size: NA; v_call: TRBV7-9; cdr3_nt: TGTGCCAGCAGCTTAGTCGTGACACAAGAGACCCAGTACTTC; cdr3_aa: CASSLVVTQETQYF
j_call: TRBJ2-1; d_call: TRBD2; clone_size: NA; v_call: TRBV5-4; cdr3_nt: TGTGCCAGCAGCCGCTTGGTAATAGCGGGAAACTACAATGAGCAGTTCTTC; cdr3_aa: CASSRLVIAGNYNEQFF
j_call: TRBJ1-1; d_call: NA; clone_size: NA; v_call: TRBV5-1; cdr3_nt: TGCGCCAGCAGCTTGGCCGAGGGGTTCCCTGAAGCTTTCTTT; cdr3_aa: CASSLAEGFPEAFF
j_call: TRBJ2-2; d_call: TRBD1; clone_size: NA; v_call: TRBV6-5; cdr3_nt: TGTGCCAGCAGCCGGGACAGGGTTTTGACCGGGGAGCTGTTTTTT; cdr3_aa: CASSRDRVLTGELFF
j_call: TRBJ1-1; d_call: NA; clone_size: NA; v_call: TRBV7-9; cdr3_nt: TGTGCCAGCACCTGGGACACGGCAACTGAAGCTTTCTTT; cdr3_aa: CASTWDTATEAFF
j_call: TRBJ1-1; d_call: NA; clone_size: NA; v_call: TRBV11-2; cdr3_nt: TGTGCCAGCAGACATTTTCAGGGGAGCACTGAAGCTTTCTTT; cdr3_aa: CASRHFQGSTEAFF
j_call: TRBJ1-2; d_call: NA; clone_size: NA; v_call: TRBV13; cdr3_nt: TGTGCCAGCAGCTTAGCAGGGTATGAAGACTATGGCTACACCTTC; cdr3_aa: CASSLAGYEDYGYTF
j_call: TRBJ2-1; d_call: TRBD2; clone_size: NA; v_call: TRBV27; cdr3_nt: TGTGCCAGCAGTTTTGGCGGGAGTGTGGATGAGCAGTTCTTC; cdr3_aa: CASSFGGSVDEQFF